This TCR beta chain was found in a study of shared clonotypes between healthy human individuals. The naive CD8 population came from CD45RO-negative cells selected for CCR7, without terminally differentiated effector memory CD45RA+ cells. Donors comprised healthy HIV-negative adults lacking recent acute infections or vaccinations. Germline lookup yields CDR1 MNHEY and CDR2 SMNVEV (reference sequence). The CDR3 has 15 amino acids. After removal of 5 bases from V and 3 bases from J, the junction contained 6 bases not matched to a gene. The assay was immunoSEQ multiplex PCR, and TCRdb's table has in-frame clones only and misses some. The table lists roughly 2.1 million clones, under 95% of them singletons.

The chain carries TRBV27 and TRBJ1-2; TRBD1 agrees at 10 bases. Sequencing was performed on naive CD8+ T cells from PBMCs. This clonotype originated in a man between 18 and 35 years old in good health. Some clones in this sample may be carry-over from other donors' samples. CDR3 sequence reads: CASSPRQGAHYGYTF. CDR3 nucleotides: TGTGCCAGCAGTCCCAGACAGGGGGCCCACTATGGCTACACCTTC.